The table lists the clone carrying this T cell receptor (beta chain) with a count of one. Its target is unknown. The table came from immunoSEQ multiplex PCR; TCRdb's copy has only in-frame clones and leaves some out. The sample contains 80,000 to 95,000 clones, about four fifths of which appear only once. The germline gives CDR1 SEHNR, CDR2 FQNEAQ (reference sequence). The CDR3 is made up of 13 amino acids. V shed 3 bases and J shed 3 bases, with 9 bases lying between them. These data belong to a study of radiotherapy plus CTLA-4 blockade in lung cancer. The study treated chemo-refractory metastatic non-small-cell lung cancer patients with focal radiation plus ipilimumab CTLA-4 blockade. Overall study results and limits: In blood, after radiotherapy plus ipilimumab, tumor-derived TCR clones expanded. Best predicting response, reportedly, were early blood T cell clone dynamics, with interferon-beta.

Sequenced material: peripheral blood, taken from a patient treated with radiotherapy plus ipilimumab. The TCR was taken from a human donor with non-small cell lung cancer that progressed on radiotherapy plus ipilimumab. The rearrangement links TRBV7-9 to TRBJ2-7, with no clear D. CDR3 amino acids: CASSFSPNYEQYF. The CDR3 DNA sequence: TGTGCCAGCAGCTTCAGTCCCAACTACGAGCAGTACTTC.